This record concerns one T cell receptor beta chain sequence. This specimen includes other DNA sequences encoding the same CDR3. This entry is derived from a study of cytotoxic CD8 clonotypes in ibrutinib-treated CLL. Measured with immunoSEQ multiplex PCR; TCRdb has only the in-frame clones, and not every one. The sample lists over 150,000 clones, over 60% occurring once. The length of the CDR3 is 11 residues. CDR1 and CDR2 (germline): MNHEY, SVGAGI. V lost 3 bases and J 5 bases, leaving 4 bases between the germline ends. The J gene is TRBJ2-5, the V gene TRBV6-5; D is ambiguous. This TCR derives from a human donor with chronic lymphocytic leukemia. Material: PBMCs, obtained after 24 months of ibrutinib treatment. The CDR3 DNA is TGTGCCAGCAGTTATTCGGAGACCCAGTACTTC. Translating gives CASSYSETQYF.